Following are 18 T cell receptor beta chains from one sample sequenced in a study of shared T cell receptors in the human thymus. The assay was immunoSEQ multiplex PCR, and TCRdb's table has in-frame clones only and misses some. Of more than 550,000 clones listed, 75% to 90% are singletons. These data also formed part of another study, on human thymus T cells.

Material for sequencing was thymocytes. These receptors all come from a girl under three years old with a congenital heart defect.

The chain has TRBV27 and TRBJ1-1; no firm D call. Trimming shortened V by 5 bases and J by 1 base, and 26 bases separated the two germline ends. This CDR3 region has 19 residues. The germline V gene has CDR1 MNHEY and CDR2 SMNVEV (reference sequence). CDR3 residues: CASSPSMGGDLKANTEAFF. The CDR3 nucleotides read TGTGCCAGCAGTCCATCAATGGGCGGGGATTTGAAAGCGAACACTGAAGCTTTCTTT.

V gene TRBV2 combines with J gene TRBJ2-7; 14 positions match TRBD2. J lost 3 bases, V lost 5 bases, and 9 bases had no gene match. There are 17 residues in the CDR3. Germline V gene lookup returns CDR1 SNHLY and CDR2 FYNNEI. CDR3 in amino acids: CASSTRTSGGRGYEQYF. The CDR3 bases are TGTGCCAGCAGTACCCGGACTAGCGGGGGGCGCGGCTACGAGCAGTACTTC.

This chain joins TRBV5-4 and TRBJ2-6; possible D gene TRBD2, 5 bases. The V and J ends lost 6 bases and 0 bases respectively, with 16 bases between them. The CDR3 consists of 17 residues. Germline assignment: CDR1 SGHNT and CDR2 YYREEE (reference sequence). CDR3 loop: CASILGEPGSGANVLTF. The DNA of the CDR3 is TGTGCCAGCATTCTGGGAGAACCAGGCTCTGGGGCCAACGTCCTGACTTTC.

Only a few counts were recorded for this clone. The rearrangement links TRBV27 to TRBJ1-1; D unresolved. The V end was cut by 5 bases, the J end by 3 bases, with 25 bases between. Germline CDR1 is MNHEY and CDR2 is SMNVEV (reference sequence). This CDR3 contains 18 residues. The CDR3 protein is CASSPSPISGGLDTEAFF. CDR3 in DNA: TGTGCCAGCAGTCCATCCCCAATCAGTGGTGGGCTGGACACTGAAGCTTTCTTT.

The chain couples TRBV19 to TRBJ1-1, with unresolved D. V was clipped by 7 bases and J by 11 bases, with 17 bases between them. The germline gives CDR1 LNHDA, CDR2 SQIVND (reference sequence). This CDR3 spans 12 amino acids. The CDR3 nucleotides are TGTGCCAGTATGGCGACGGAAATCGGGGCTTTCTTT. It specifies CASMATEIGAFF.

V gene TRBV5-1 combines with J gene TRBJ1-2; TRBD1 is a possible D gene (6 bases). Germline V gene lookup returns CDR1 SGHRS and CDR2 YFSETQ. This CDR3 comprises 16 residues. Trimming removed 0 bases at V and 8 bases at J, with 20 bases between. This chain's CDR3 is CASSLGARGTTPGYTF. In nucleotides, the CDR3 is TGCGCCAGCAGCTTGGGAGCGAGGGGGACGACCCCCGGCTACACCTTC.

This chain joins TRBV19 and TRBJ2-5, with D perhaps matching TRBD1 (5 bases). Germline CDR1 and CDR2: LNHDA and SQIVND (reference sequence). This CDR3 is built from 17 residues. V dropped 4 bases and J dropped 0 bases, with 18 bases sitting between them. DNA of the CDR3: TGTGCCAGTAGTACGTACCCCCTTGACAGACACCAAGAGACCCAGTACTTC. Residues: CASSTYPLDRHQETQYF.

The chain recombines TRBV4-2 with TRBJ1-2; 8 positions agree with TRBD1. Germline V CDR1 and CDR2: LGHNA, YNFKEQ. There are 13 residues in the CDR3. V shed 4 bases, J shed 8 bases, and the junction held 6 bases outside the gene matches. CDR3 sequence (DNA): TGTGCCAGCAGCCTACAGGGGGTAGTAGGCTACACCTTC. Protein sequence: CASSLQGVVGYTF.

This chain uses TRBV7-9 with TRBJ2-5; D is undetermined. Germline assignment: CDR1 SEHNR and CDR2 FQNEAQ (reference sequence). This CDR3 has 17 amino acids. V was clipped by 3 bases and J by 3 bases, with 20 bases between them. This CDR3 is CASSLVWASRTEETQYF. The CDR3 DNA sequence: TGTGCCAGCAGCTTGGTCTGGGCTTCCCGAACTGAAGAGACCCAGTACTTC.

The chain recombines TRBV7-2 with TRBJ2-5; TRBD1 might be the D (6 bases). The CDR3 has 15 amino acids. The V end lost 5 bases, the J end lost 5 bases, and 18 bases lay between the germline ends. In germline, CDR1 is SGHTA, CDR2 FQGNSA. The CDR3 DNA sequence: TGTGCCAGCAGCCGCTCGTGGGGGCTGTGGGAGACCCAGTACTTC. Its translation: CASSRSWGLWETQYF.

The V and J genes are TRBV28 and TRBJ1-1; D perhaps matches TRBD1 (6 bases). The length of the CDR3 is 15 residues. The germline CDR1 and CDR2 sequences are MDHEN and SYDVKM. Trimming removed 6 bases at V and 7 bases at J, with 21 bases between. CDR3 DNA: TGTGCCAGCAGCCCAACCAAAAATACAGGGTATGAAGCTTTCTTT. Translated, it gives CASSPTKNTGYEAFF.

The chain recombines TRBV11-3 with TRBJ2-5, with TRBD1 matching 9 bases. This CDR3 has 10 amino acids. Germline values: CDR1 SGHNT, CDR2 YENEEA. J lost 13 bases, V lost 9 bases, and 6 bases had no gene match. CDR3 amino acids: CARIEDRGYF. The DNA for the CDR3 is TGTGCCAGGATCGAGGACAGGGGGTACTTC.

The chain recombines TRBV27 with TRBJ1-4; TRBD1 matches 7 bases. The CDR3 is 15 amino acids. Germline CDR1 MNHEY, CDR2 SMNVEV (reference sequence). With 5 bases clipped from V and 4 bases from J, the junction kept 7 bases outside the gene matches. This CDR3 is CASSQRGQSNEKLFF. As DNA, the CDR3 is TGTGCCAGCAGTCAACGGGGACAGAGTAATGAAAAACTGTTTTTT.

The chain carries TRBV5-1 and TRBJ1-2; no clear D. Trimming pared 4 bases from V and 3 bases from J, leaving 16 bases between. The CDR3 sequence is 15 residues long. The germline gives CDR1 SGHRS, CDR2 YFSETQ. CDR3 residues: CASSGSPRSDYGYTF. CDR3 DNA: TGCGCCAGCAGCGGTTCCCCGAGGTCCGACTATGGCTACACCTTC.

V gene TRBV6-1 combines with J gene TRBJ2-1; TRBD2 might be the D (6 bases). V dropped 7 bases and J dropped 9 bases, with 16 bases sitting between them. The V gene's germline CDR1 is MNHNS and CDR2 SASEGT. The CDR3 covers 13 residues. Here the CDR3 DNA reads TGTGCCAGCATCGCGAGGGCCGGGGGTGAGCAGTTCTTC. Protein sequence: CASIARAGGEQFF.

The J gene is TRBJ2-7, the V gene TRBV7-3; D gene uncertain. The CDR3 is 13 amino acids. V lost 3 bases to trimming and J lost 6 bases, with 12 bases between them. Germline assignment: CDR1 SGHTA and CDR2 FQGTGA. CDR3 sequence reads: CASSFIVSSEQYF. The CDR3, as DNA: TGTGCCAGCAGCTTTATAGTTTCTTCCGAGCAGTACTTC.

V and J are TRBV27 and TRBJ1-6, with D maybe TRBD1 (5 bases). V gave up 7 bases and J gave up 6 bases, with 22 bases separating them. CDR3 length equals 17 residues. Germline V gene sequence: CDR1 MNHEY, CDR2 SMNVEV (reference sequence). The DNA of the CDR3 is TGTGCCAGCACCAGGGAACAGAATGAAGGTCCTAATTCACCCCTCCACTTT. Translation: CASTREQNEGPNSPLHF.

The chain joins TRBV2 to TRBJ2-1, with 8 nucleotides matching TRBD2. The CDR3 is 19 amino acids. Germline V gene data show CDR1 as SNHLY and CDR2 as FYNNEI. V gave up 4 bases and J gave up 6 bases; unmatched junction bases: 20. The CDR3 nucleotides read TGTGCCAGCAGTGGGCACCACCCGGGGGGGCCCTTTGGCCCCAATGAGCAGTTCTTC. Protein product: CASSGHHPGGPFGPNEQFF.